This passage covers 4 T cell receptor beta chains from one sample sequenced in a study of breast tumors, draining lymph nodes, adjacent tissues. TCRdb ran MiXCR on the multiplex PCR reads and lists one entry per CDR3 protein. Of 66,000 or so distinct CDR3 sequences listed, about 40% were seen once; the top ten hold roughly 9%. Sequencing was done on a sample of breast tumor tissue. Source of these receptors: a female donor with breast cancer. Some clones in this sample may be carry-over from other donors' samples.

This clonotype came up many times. CDR3 coding DNA: TGTGCCAGCAGCCCCGGGACACGGACGAATTCACCCCTCCACTTT. Protein sequence: CASSPGTRTNSPLHF. This chain links TRBV6-6 with TRBJ1-6, with D possibly matching TRBD1 (6 bases). V was trimmed by 6 bases and J by 7 bases, leaving 16 bases between them. The CDR3 sequence is 15 residues long. Per germline, CDR1 MNHNY and CDR2 SVGAGI (reference sequence).

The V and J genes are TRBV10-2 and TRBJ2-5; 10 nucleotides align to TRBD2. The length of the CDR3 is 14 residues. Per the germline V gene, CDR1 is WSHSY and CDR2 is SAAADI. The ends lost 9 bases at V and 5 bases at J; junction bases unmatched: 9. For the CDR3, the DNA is TGCGCCAGTCCCAGCGGGAGGGCCGGGGAGACCCAGTACTTC. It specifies CASPSGRAGETQYF.

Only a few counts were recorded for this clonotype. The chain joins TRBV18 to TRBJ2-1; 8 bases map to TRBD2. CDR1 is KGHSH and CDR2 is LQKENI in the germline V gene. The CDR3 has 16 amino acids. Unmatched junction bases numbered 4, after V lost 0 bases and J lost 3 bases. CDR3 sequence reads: CASSPPRAGGYNEQFF. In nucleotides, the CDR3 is TGTGCCAGCTCACCACCGAGGGCGGGGGGCTACAATGAGCAGTTCTTC.

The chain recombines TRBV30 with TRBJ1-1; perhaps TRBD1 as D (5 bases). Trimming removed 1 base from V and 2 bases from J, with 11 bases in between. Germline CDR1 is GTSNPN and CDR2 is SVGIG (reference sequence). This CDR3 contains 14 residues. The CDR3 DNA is TGTGCCTGGAGTGGGCCAGGGTTAAACACTGAAGCTTTCTTT. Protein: CAWSGPGLNTEAFF.